These T cell receptor beta chains were read from a single sample in a study of T-cell memory formation after mild COVID-19. TCRdb itself ran the 5' RACE reads through MiXCR, one entry per CDR3 protein. The profile shows roughly 150,000 distinct CDR3 sequences, 10% to 15% of them singletons. Sequencing was carried out using PBMCs or a T cell subset sorted from them (not recorded which). These receptors were obtained from a man younger than 30 who had mild COVID-19 (a few samples of this study predate the infection). Cell type and time point are not known. Both conserved end residues are part of each CDR3. Fields, in order: clone size, D gene, J gene, V gene, CDR3 protein, CDR3 DNA. D genes are given only for firm matches. Expanded clones get a size class; other rows say once, few or many, or leave the size out.

many | - | TRBJ1-2 | TRBV20-1 | CSARDKTEFYYGYTF | TGCAGTGCTAGGGATAAGACAGAGTTCTATTATGGCTACACCTTC
many | - | TRBJ1-1 | TRBV6-5 | CASSYASYWEAFF | TGTGCCAGCAGTTACGCGTCATATTGGGAAGCTTTCTTT
few | - | TRBJ1-6 | TRBV7-6 | CASRTMGSPLHF | TGTGCCAGCAGGACTATGGGTTCACCCCTCCACTTT
many | TRBD2 | TRBJ2-1 | TRBV20-1 | CSAATGTSNLGEQFF | TGCAGTGCTGCGACCGGGACTAGTAATCTCGGTGAGCAGTTCTTC
few | - | TRBJ2-7 | TRBV4-1 | CASSPGSGIGIDEQYF | TGCGCCAGCAGCCCAGGGAGTGGCATAGGCATCGACGAGCAGTACTTC
few | - | TRBJ2-5 | TRBV6-2/TRBV6-3 | CASRQGRSGTQYF | TGTGCCAGCCGGCAGGGGAGGAGTGGGACCCAGTACTTC
- | TRBD2 | TRBJ2-3 | TRBV10-1 | CASSGTSGGSTDTQYF | TGCGCCAGCAGCGGGACTAGCGGGGGGTCCACAGATACGCAGTATTTT
many | - | TRBJ1-1 | TRBV7-9 | CASSFQGTNTEAFF | TGTGCCAGCAGCTTCCAAGGGACGAACACTGAAGCTTTCTTT
- | TRBD1 | TRBJ2-7 | TRBV6-5 | CASSSAGGSYEQYF | TGTGCCAGCAGTTCCGCAGGGGGCTCCTACGAGCAGTACTTC
few | - | TRBJ2-5 | TRBV18 | CASSPPRGQETQYF | TGTGCCAGCTCACCACCCCGGGGACAAGAGACCCAGTACTTC
- | TRBD2 | TRBJ2-1 | TRBV20-1 | CSAQAQRGVNEQFF | TGCAGTGCTCAGGCCCAGCGGGGCGTGAATGAGCAGTTCTTC
- | - | TRBJ1-1 | TRBV12-3/TRBV12-4 | CASSLRQGPNTEAFF | TGTGCCAGCAGTTTAAGGCAGGGCCCGAACACTGAAGCTTTCTTT
few | - | TRBJ1-6 | TRBV7-2 | CASSLSWGGSPLHF | TGTGCCAGCAGCCTATCTTGGGGGGGGTCACCCCTCCACTTT
- | - | TRBJ2-2 | TRBV12-3/TRBV12-4 | CASSPRDVGRELFF | TGTGCCAGCAGCCCTAGGGACGTCGGCAGGGAGCTGTTTTTT
few | - | TRBJ1-1 | TRBV18 | CASSAGLNTEAFF | TGTGCCAGCTCAGCCGGGTTGAACACTGAAGCTTTCTTT
few | TRBD2 | TRBJ2-1 | TRBV7-3 | CASRPPPGTSVEQFF | TGTGCCAGCAGACCCCCGCCCGGGACTAGCGTTGAGCAGTTCTTC
few | - | TRBJ1-2 | TRBV6-5 | CASSLTFPFGYGYTF | TGTGCCAGCAGCCTTACTTTCCCGTTTGGCTATGGCTACACCTTC
- | - | TRBJ1-4 | TRBV2 | CASIIDGFPEKLFF | TGTGCCAGCATTATCGACGGTTTTCCAGAAAAACTGTTTTTT
- | - | TRBJ2-1 | TRBV7-2 | CASSPSLAEQFF | TGTGCCAGCAGCCCTAGCCTTGCTGAGCAGTTCTTC
few | - | TRBJ2-5 | TRBV5-1 | CASRMPGETQYF | TGCGCCAGCAGAATGCCTGGGGAGACCCAGTACTTC
- | TRBD1 | TRBJ1-6 | TRBV6-1 | CASSRDRSNSPLHF | TGTGCCAGCAGCCGGGACAGGTCAAATTCACCCCTCCACTTT
- | - | TRBJ2-3 | TRBV5-1 | CASSPSSRGQATDTQYF | TGCGCCAGCAGCCCGAGCTCTAGGGGACAAGCCACAGATACGCAGTATTTT
few | - | TRBJ1-3 | TRBV4-3 | CASSQDVAPGSGNTIYF | TGCGCCAGCAGCCAAGATGTGGCCCCAGGGTCTGGAAACACCATATATTTT
few | - | TRBJ2-3 | TRBV28 | CASEAAGTDTQYF | TGTGCCAGCGAAGCGGCCGGCACAGATACGCAGTATTTT
few | TRBD1 | TRBJ2-7 | TRBV29-1 | CSVGVSTGETEQYF | TGCAGCGTTGGGGTGTCCACAGGGGAAACCGAGCAGTACTTC
few | TRBD2 | TRBJ2-3 | TRBV12-3/TRBV12-4 | CASSSLAGGITDTQYF | TGTGCCAGCAGTTCACTAGCGGGGGGCATCACAGATACGCAGTATTTT
few | - | TRBJ1-6 | TRBV2 | CASSGIGGISSYNSPLHF | TGTGCCAGCAGTGGCATTGGCGGTATTAGCTCCTATAATTCACCCCTCCACTTT
- | TRBD2 | TRBJ2-5 | TRBV6-5 | CASSPPSGGPQETQYF | TGTGCCAGCAGTCCCCCTAGCGGGGGGCCCCAAGAGACCCAGTACTTC
- | - | TRBJ2-3 | TRBV21-1 | CASSKEWQGSSVDTQYF | TGTGCCAGCAGCAAAGAGTGGCAAGGGTCTTCTGTAGATACGCAGTATTTT
- | - | TRBJ1-4 | TRBV11-2 | CASSLDQQGVMKMLFF | TGTGCCAGCAGCTTAGATCAGCAGGGAGTAATGAAAATGCTGTTTTTT
few | - | TRBJ2-2 | TRBV7-2 | CASSLGWDTGELFF | TGTGCCAGCAGCTTAGGTTGGGACACCGGGGAGCTGTTTTTT
few | - | TRBJ2-3 | TRBV29-1 | CSPHGGLTDTQYF | TGCAGCCCCCATGGGGGATTGACAGATACGCAGTATTTT
few | - | TRBJ1-3 | TRBV6-5 | CASSRRGGAGNTIYF | TGTGCCAGCAGCCGTCGGGGGGGAGCTGGAAACACCATATATTTT
- | - | TRBJ1-2 | TRBV5-5 | CASSLSGLTGYTF | TGTGCCAGCAGCTTGTCCGGACTAACTGGCTACACCTTC
- | TRBD2 | TRBJ2-1 | TRBV5-1 | CASSLLAGGSNEQFF | TGCGCCAGCAGCTTGTTAGCGGGGGGTAGCAATGAGCAGTTCTTC
- | TRBD1 | TRBJ1-3 | TRBV7-2 | CASSSRQGFAGNTIYF | TGTGCCAGCAGCTCCAGACAGGGGTTCGCTGGAAACACCATATATTTT
- | TRBD1 | TRBJ2-1 | TRBV7-6 | CASSPGQFNEQFF | TGTGCCAGCAGCCCGGGACAGTTTAATGAGCAGTTCTTC
- | - | TRBJ2-4 | TRBV5-1 | CASSPGQPNKNIQYF | TGCGCCAGCAGCCCTGGCCAGCCCAACAAAAACATTCAGTACTTC
- | - | TRBJ1-2 | TRBV6-5 | CASSKLGGNTNYGYTF | TGTGCCAGCAGTAAACTCGGAGGGAATACTAACTATGGCTACACCTTC
few | - | TRBJ2-3 | TRBV18 | CASSPVTRTDTQYF | TGTGCCAGCTCACCGGTCACCCGCACAGATACGCAGTATTTT